The T cell receptor (beta chain) described here comes from a study of blood T cell repertoires in COVID-19. Study in general: PBMCs, B-cell-depleted T cells, or T cells provided the cDNA or gDNA that made up the material.

The protocol was immunoSEQ multiplex PCR, while the TCRdb copy is restricted to in-frame clones and leaves out a portion. The table shows around 120,000 clones, with approximately 84% occurring only once. Losses at the gene ends were 8 bases for V and 1 base for J; bases not matched to a gene: 7. Germline V gene data show CDR1 as SGHTA and CDR2 as FQGNSA. This CDR3 contains 14 residues. This chain joins TRBV7-2 and TRBJ2-7; 8 nucleotides agree with TRBD2. Sequencing was done on a sample of peripheral blood. This sequence originates from a man aged 65 to 85 with acute or convalescent COVID-19. CDR3 amino acids: CASGAGGWSYEQYF. Here the CDR3 DNA reads TGTGCCAGCGGGGCGGGGGGATGGTCCTACGAGCAGTACTTC.